The next 20 T cell receptor beta chains were all read from a single sample in a study of shared clonotypes between healthy human individuals. Only in-frame clones appear in the TCRdb table, and some are missing; sequencing was by immunoSEQ multiplex PCR. Counted here are around 350,000 clones, over 70% occurring once; the ten biggest clones make up around 9.3%. Sequencing used memory CD4+ T cells sorted from blood. Subset defined: CD45RA-negative fraction. These receptors were obtained from a man aged 30 to 45 in good health.

A few counts support this clone. The CDR3 coding sequence is TGTGCCAGCAGCTTAAGGGAGACCGAGCAGTACTTC. Protein sequence: CASSLRETEQYF. J is TRBJ2-7 and V is TRBV7-2; possibly TRBD2 for D (5 bases). With 2 bases removed from V and 6 bases from J, the gap between germline ends came to 8 bases. The CDR3 is made up of 12 amino acids. Germline lookup yields CDR1 SGHTA and CDR2 FQGNSA.

This chain joins TRBV28 and TRBJ2-7; the D is unclear. V was shortened by 3 bases and J by 0 bases, with 12 bases between the two germline ends. CDR3 length: 15 residues. The germline V gene encodes CDR1 MDHEN and CDR2 SYDVKM. The CDR3 spells CASSLTKFGSYEQYF. The CDR3 nucleotides read TGTGCCAGCAGTTTGACAAAGTTCGGCTCCTACGAGCAGTACTTC.

The chain couples TRBV7-6 to TRBJ2-7; D assignment may be TRBD1 or TRBD2 (5 bases each). Per the germline V gene, CDR1 is SGHVS and CDR2 is FNYEAQ. The CDR3 totals 13 residues. V dropped 5 bases and J dropped 7 bases, with 15 bases sitting between them. The CDR3 nucleotides read TGTGCCAGCAGCAAAGGGACCATTGAGGAGCAGTACTTC. Translating gives CASSKGTIEEQYF.

This clone was observed a handful of times. The chain joins TRBV2 to TRBJ2-5; a weak D match, TRBD2 (5 bases). Per germline, CDR1 SNHLY and CDR2 FYNNEI. Between the trimmed V and J ends, which lost 8 bases and 2 bases, there was a span of 6 bases. The CDR3 runs to 11 residues. The CDR3, as DNA: TGTGCCAGCGGGGAGCAAGAGACCCAGTACTTC. Its protein product is CASGEQETQYF.

The rearrangement joins TRBV19 to TRBJ1-4; D is perhaps TRBD1 (6 bases). Trimming cost V 7 bases and J 4 bases, with 13 bases left between them. Per the germline V gene, CDR1 is LNHDA and CDR2 is SQIVND (reference sequence). CDR3 length equals 14 residues. The CDR3 reads CASKGDKDNEKLFF. CDR3 bases: TGTGCCAGTAAGGGGGACAAGGATAATGAAAAACTGTTTTTT.

This clone was recorded a few times. This chain connects TRBV28 to TRBJ1-5; D remains unclear. V was shortened by 6 bases and J by 6 bases, with 12 bases between the two germline ends. The CDR3 consists of 13 residues. CDR1 MDHEN and CDR2 SYDVKM come from the germline V gene. CDR3 amino acids: CASSPILSQPQHF. The CDR3 nucleotides read TGTGCCAGCAGCCCTATTTTAAGTCAGCCCCAGCATTTT.

The chain carries TRBV7-9 and TRBJ2-7; D not resolved. V lost 2 bases to trimming and J lost 9 bases, with 17 bases between them. The CDR3 runs to 14 residues. In germline, CDR1 is SEHNR, CDR2 FQNEAQ (reference sequence). The CDR3 bases are TGTGCCAGCAGCTTATCCAGCGCCAGTAAAGCGCAGTACTTC. It encodes CASSLSSASKAQYF.

This clone was counted many times. The chain's CDR3 is CSAPTNYGYTF. As DNA, the CDR3 is TGCAGTGCCCCGACCAACTATGGCTACACCTTC. The chain uses TRBV20-1 and TRBJ1-2; the D is unclear. Trimming shortened V by 6 bases and J by 2 bases, and 7 bases separated the two germline ends. In germline, CDR1 is DFQATT, CDR2 SNEGSKA (reference sequence). This CDR3 is 11 amino acids long.

The rearrangement links TRBV6-4 to TRBJ2-1; weak D call: TRBD2 (6 bases). Germline CDR1 reads MRHNA; CDR2 reads SNTAGT. Trimming left V 0 bases short and J 3 bases short, with 9 bases between. This CDR3 spans 15 amino acids. The CDR3 region is CASSDSSGDYNEQFF. In DNA form, the CDR3 reads TGTGCCAGCAGTGACTCTAGCGGAGACTACAATGAGCAGTTCTTC.

This sequence joins TRBV28 and TRBJ2-7; D remains ambiguous. The germline CDR1 and CDR2 sequences are MDHEN and SYDVKM. V lost 1 base and J 2 bases, leaving 9 bases between the germline ends. The CDR3 runs 14 residues. The CDR3 spells CASSLSIVPYEQYF. The CDR3 DNA reads TGTGCCAGCAGTTTATCGATAGTCCCCTACGAGCAGTACTTC.

The chain employs TRBV6-6 and TRBJ1-1; D is perhaps TRBD1 (5 bases). Trimming shortened V by 2 bases and J by 10 bases, and 17 bases separated the two germline ends. CDR1 is MNHNY and CDR2 is SVGAGI in the germline V gene (reference sequence). CDR3 length: 14 residues. Here the CDR3 DNA reads TGTGCCAGCAGTTACCCACTCGGGGGACGGGGAGCTTTCTTT. This encodes CASSYPLGGRGAFF.

This chain links TRBV25-1 with TRBJ1-1; possibly TRBD1 for D (5 bases). Trimming shortened V by 3 bases and J by 7 bases, and 18 bases separated the two germline ends. The germline V gene has CDR1 MGHDK and CDR2 SYGVNS. The CDR3 sequence is 15 residues long. The CDR3 DNA reads as TGTGCCAGCAGTGATGGTGGGAGGGGACGGAATGAAGCTTTCTTT. It is translated as CASSDGGRGRNEAFF. Supplemented by reference TRBV25-1 and TRBJ1-1, the full variable domain reads EADIYQTPRYLVIGTGKKITLECSQTMGHDKMYWYQQDPGMELHLIHYSYGVNSTEKGDLSSESTVSRIRTEHFPLTLESARPSHTSQYLCASSDGGRGRNEAFFGQGTRLTVV.

The chain links TRBV19 to TRBJ1-1; D remains ambiguous. Germline CDR1 reads LNHDA; CDR2 reads SQIVND (reference sequence). V lost 3 bases, J lost 0 bases, and 8 bases lay in between. The CDR3 runs 14 residues. The CDR3 DNA reads TGTGCCAGTAGTATTTGGAACATGAACACTGAAGCTTTCTTT. Its protein is CASSIWNMNTEAFF. The full variable domain, rest sourced from reference TRBV19 and TRBJ1-1, is DGGITQSPKYLFRKEGQNVTLSCEQNLNHDAMYWYRQDPGQGLRLIYYSQIVNDFQKGDIAEGYSVSREKKESFPLTVTSAQKNPTAFYLCASSIWNMNTEAFFGQGTRLTVV.

This clone was recorded only once. The chain is built from TRBV9 and TRBJ2-1; D is unclear. The length of the CDR3 is 16 residues. Trimming removed 1 base at V and 0 bases at J, with 11 bases between. Germline lookup yields CDR1 SGDLS and CDR2 YYNGEE. CDR3 DNA sequence: TGTGCCAGCAGCGTATTCTGGAGAGGCTCCTACAATGAGCAGTTCTTC. Residues: CASSVFWRGSYNEQFF.

The V and J genes are TRBV9 and TRBJ2-3; 7 positions agree with TRBD2. Losses at the gene ends were 3 bases for V and 0 bases for J; bases not matched to a gene: 10. Germline loops: CDR1 SGDLS, CDR2 YYNGEE. The CDR3 is 17 residues long. The CDR3 reads CASSALQRGISTDTQYF. Written as DNA, the CDR3 is TGTGCCAGCAGCGCCCTCCAGCGGGGAATTAGCACAGATACGCAGTATTTT. Complete variable domain (other parts from reference TRBV9 and TRBJ2-3): DSGVTQTPKHLITATGQRVTLRCSPRSGDLSVYWYQQSLDQGLQFLIQYYNGEERAKGNILERFSAQQFPDLHSELNLSSLELGDSALYFCASSALQRGISTDTQYFGPGTRLTVL.

Only one count was recorded for this clone. The chain joins TRBV7-2 to TRBJ2-7; TRBD2 might be the D (5 bases). Trimming stripped 1 base from V and 3 bases from J, with 13 bases between. The CDR3 totals 15 residues. Germline V gene lookup returns CDR1 SGHTA and CDR2 FQGNSA. As DNA, the CDR3 is TGTGCCAGCAGCTTAGATTTTGGACTGAACTACGAGCAGTACTTC. Translating it yields CASSLDFGLNYEQYF. The full variable domain, completed using reference TRBV7-2 and TRBJ2-7, is GAGVSQSPSNKVTEKGKDVELRCDPISGHTALYWYRQSLGQGLEFLIYFQGNSAPDKSGLPSDRFSAERTGGSVSTLTIQRTQQEDSAVYLCASSLDFGLNYEQYFGPGTRLTVT.

The chain joins TRBV5-1 to TRBJ2-2; D unresolved. The CDR3 contains 14 residues. With 6 bases removed from V and 1 base from J, the gap between germline ends came to 10 bases. CDR1 SGHRS and CDR2 YFSETQ come from the germline V gene. The CDR3 DNA reads TGCGCCAGCAAAAGTGTTAGGAACACCGGGGAGCTGTTTTTT. Translation gives CASKSVRNTGELFF.

V and J are TRBV29-1 and TRBJ2-3; D is ambiguous. Germline-derived CDR1 and CDR2 are SQVTM and ANQGSEA. Trimming pared 3 bases from V and 2 bases from J, leaving 12 bases between. The CDR3 covers 14 residues. The CDR3 DNA reads TGCAGCGTTGAGTCTCGTCAGAACACAGATACGCAGTATTTT. It is translated as CSVESRQNTDTQYF.

This clone has at least ten counts. The chain couples TRBV28 to TRBJ2-3; the match to TRBD2 covers 9 bases. CDR3 length equals 17 residues. From germline, CDR1 is MDHEN and CDR2 SYDVKM. Germline trimming cut 8 bases from V and 0 bases from J; bases unmatched to any gene: 12. This CDR3 is CASSVSGGITSTDTQYF. CDR3 nucleotide sequence: TGTGCCAGCTCGGTTAGCGGGGGAATAACTAGCACAGATACGCAGTATTTT.

The J gene is TRBJ2-1, the V gene TRBV5-1; D is possibly TRBD2 (7 bases). Germline CDR1 reads SGHRS; CDR2 reads YFSETQ. V was shortened by 0 bases and J by 7 bases, with 14 bases between the two germline ends. The CDR3 loop spans 15 amino acids. The CDR3 DNA follows: TGCGCCAGCAGCTTGGTGGGAGGGGGTAGGAATGAGCAGTTCTTC. It specifies CASSLVGGGRNEQFF. Filled out from reference TRBV5-1 and TRBJ2-1, the complete variable domain reads KAGVTQTPRYLIKTRGQQVTLSCSPISGHRSVSWYQQTPGQGLQFLFEYFSETQRNKGNFPGRFSGRQFSNSRSEMNVSTLELGDSALYLCASSLVGGGRNEQFFGPGTRLTVL.